The 22 T cell receptor beta chains below all came from one sample that was sequenced in a study of persistence of HIV-infected CD4 T cells. The stimulus was an HIV-1 Gag 15-mer peptide pool, 0.85 to 1 ug/peptide/mL. CD40L/CD69 double-negative CD45RO-high memory CD4+ T cells were collected. The antigens of these receptors remain unknown. This was the immunoSEQ version 4 assay in survey mode. Profiling relied on immunoSEQ multiplex PCR, and the TCRdb table lists in-frame clones only, not all of them. This table holds approximately 32,000 clones, roughly four fifths found once. Specimen: CD4+ T cells sorted from PBMCs after roughly 20-hour stimulation, collected from a patient who received antiretroviral therapy. The source of these receptors is an adult woman with HIV who was CMV-seropositive.

The J gene is TRBJ1-6, the V gene TRBV5-6, with 7 bases aligning to TRBD1. V dropped 3 bases and J dropped 0; count of bases not matched to a gene: 9. Germline V gene data show CDR1 as SGHDT and CDR2 as YYEEEE. The CDR3 contains 18 residues. CDR3 sequence (DNA): TGTGCCAGCAGCTCAAATTTTAGGGGGCGCTCCTATAATTCACCCCTCCACTTT. Translating gives CASSSNFRGRSYNSPLHF.

This clone was seen only once. The V gene is TRBV5-1, the J gene TRBJ1-2; perhaps TRBD1 as D (5 bases). CDR1 is SGHRS and CDR2 is YFSETQ in the germline V gene. V was cut by 3 bases and J by 2 bases, with 14 bases left in between. The CDR3 loop spans 15 amino acids. The CDR3: CASSYGTDLNYGYTF. CDR3 in DNA: TGCGCCAGCAGCTACGGGACGGACTTAAACTATGGCTACACCTTC.

The chain couples TRBV5-1 to TRBJ2-1, with 10 bases that match TRBD1. Germline loops: CDR1 SGHRS, CDR2 YFSETQ. The V segment lost 4 bases and the J segment 3 bases; nucleotides outside the gene matches: 4. The CDR3 has 15 amino acids. DNA of the CDR3: TGCGCCAGCAGCGTGACAGGGGGCGACTACAATGAGCAGTTCTTC. Protein product: CASSVTGGDYNEQFF.

CDR3 sequence reads: CASSQGGGSGANVLTF. The DNA for the CDR3 is TGTGCCAGCAGCCAAGGGGGGGGATCTGGGGCCAACGTCCTGACTTTC. This chain joins TRBV3-1 (or the pseudogene TRBV3-2) and TRBJ2-6; 7 positions match TRBD2. CDR3 length: 16 residues. CDR1 is LGHDT and CDR2 is YNNKEL in the germline V gene (reference sequence). After removal of 1 base from V and 1 base from J, the junction contained 1 base not matched to a gene.

This sequence joins TRBV3-1 (or the pseudogene TRBV3-2) and TRBJ1-6; 7 bases agree with TRBD1. V lost 3 bases to trimming and J lost 11 bases; unmatched junction nucleotides: 7. The CDR3 length is 14 residues. Germline V gives CDR1 LGHDT, CDR2 YNNKEL (reference sequence). The CDR3 sequence: CASSHSGGNPPLHF. CDR3 nucleotides: TGTGCCAGCAGCCATTCAGGGGGAAATCCACCCCTCCACTTT.

The chain carries TRBV12-3 or TRBV12-4 and TRBJ1-5; no firm D call. Trimming removed 6 bases at V and 7 bases at J, with 10 bases between. This CDR3 spans 12 amino acids. The CDR3 protein is CASSLNRQPQHF. In nucleotides, the CDR3 is TGTGCCAGCAGCTTAAATAGGCAGCCCCAGCATTTT.

This clone was detected only once. J is TRBJ2-2 and V is TRBV11-3, with TRBD2 as a possible D gene (6 bases). Trimming took 5 bases from V and 4 from J, leaving 14 bases between them. This CDR3 spans 15 amino acids. The germline gives CDR1 SGHNT, CDR2 YENEEA. The DNA for the CDR3 is TGTGCCAGCAGCCCCCGTCGCGGGGCCACCGGGGAGCTGTTTTTT. This codes for CASSPRRGATGELFF.

The genes are TRBV2 and TRBJ2-5, with D perhaps TRBD2 (6 bases). Trimming left V 5 bases short and J 5 bases short, with 15 bases between. The CDR3 spans 14 residues. Germline lookup yields CDR1 SNHLY and CDR2 FYNNEI. CDR3: CASSLRAGSETQYF. CDR3 nucleotides: TGTGCCAGCAGTCTACGCGCGGGGAGCGAGACCCAGTACTTC.

The chain links TRBV11-3 to TRBJ1-2, with TRBD1 matching 9 bases. V gave up 1 base and J gave up 8 bases; unmatched junction bases: 8. This CDR3 is 15 amino acids long. Per germline, CDR1 SGHNT and CDR2 YENEEA. CDR3 amino acids: CASSLGPGQGWGYTF. CDR3 DNA: TGTGCCAGCAGCTTAGGCCCGGGACAGGGCTGGGGCTACACCTTC.

The chain has TRBV18 and TRBJ2-3; 11 nucleotides match TRBD2. V trimming: 2 bases; J trimming: 1 base; junction bases outside the gene matches: 5. In germline, CDR1 is KGHSH, CDR2 LQKENI. This CDR3 is built from 17 residues. In DNA, the CDR3 is TGTGCCAGCTCACCATTAGCGGGGGGGGCCGGCACAGATACGCAGTATTTT. Its translation: CASSPLAGGAGTDTQYF.

This sequence joins TRBV4-1 and TRBJ2-3, with D possibly being TRBD2 (7 bases). Trimming shortened V by 0 bases and J by 3 bases, and 16 bases separated the two germline ends. The CDR3 is 17 amino acids. In germline, CDR1 is MGHRA, CDR2 YSYEKL. The CDR3 sequence: CASSQDGVGGATDTQYF. In DNA form, the CDR3 reads TGCGCCAGCAGCCAAGATGGGGTGGGGGGGGCTACAGATACGCAGTATTTT.

This chain joins TRBV5-1 and TRBJ1-1, with D possibly TRBD1 on 5 matching bases. Germline V gene data show CDR1 as SGHRS and CDR2 as YFSETQ. CDR3 length: 15 amino acids. V was shortened by 0 bases and J by 4 bases, with 13 bases between the two germline ends. The CDR3 protein is CASSLGRASFTEAFF. The DNA of the CDR3 is TGCGCCAGCAGCTTGGGCAGGGCTTCCTTCACTGAAGCTTTCTTT. The variable domain in full, with the rest retrieved from reference TRBV5-1 and TRBJ1-1, is KAGVTQTPRYLIKTRGQQVTLSCSPISGHRSVSWYQQTPGQGLQFLFEYFSETQRNKGNFPGRFSGRQFSNSRSEMNVSTLELGDSALYLCASSLGRASFTEAFFGQGTRLTVV.

There are a few counts of this clone. The rearrangement links TRBV9 to TRBJ2-2, with 16 bases that match TRBD2. Losses at the gene ends were 1 base for V and 4 bases for J; bases not matched to a gene: 10. In germline, CDR1 is SGDLS, CDR2 YYNGEE. The CDR3 sequence is 20 residues long. The CDR3 DNA reads TGTGCCAGCAGCGTAAGGCCCGGGACTAGCGGGAGGGCGGGCACCGGGGAGCTGTTTTTT. Its translation is CASSVRPGTSGRAGTGELFF.

CDR3 in amino acids: CASGRSYEQYF. The CDR3 coding sequence is TGTGCCAGCGGCAGGTCCTACGAGCAGTACTTC. The rearrangement uses TRBV28 and TRBJ2-7, with no clear D. CDR1 MDHEN and CDR2 SYDVKM come from the germline V gene. The CDR3 totals 11 residues. V was shortened by 8 bases and J by 1 base, with 6 bases between the two germline ends.

This chain uses TRBV19 with TRBJ1-5; 7 bases match TRBD1. V was pared by 10 bases and J by 7 bases, with 13 bases of the junction left unmatched. Germline V gene data show CDR1 as LNHDA and CDR2 as SQIVND (reference sequence). The CDR3 has 14 residues. The CDR3 region is CATHFGGGEQPQHF. CDR3 DNA sequence: TGTGCCACCCACTTTGGAGGGGGCGAACAGCCCCAGCATTTT.

The rearrangement links TRBV30 to TRBJ2-7; a possible D gene is TRBD1 (6 bases). The CDR3 consists of 14 residues. V lost 0 bases and J 0 bases, leaving 9 bases between the germline ends. The germline V gene has CDR1 GTSNPN and CDR2 SVGIG (reference sequence). CDR3 loop: CAWSVQGSSYEQYF. For the CDR3, the DNA is TGTGCCTGGAGTGTACAGGGTTCCTCCTACGAGCAGTACTTC.

This chain joins TRBV23-1 and TRBJ1-5; D gene unclear. TRBV23-1 is recorded as an ORF, its role being uncertain. The CDR3 length is 13 residues. Trimming removed 4 bases at V and 4 bases at J, with 8 bases between. The CDR3 sequence is CASSRPSNQPQHF. CDR3 nucleotides: TGCGCCAGCAGTCGCCCGTCTAATCAGCCCCAGCATTTT.

The chain has TRBV5-4 and TRBJ2-5; D assignment may be TRBD1 or TRBD2 (6 bases each). Trimming took 2 bases from V and 7 from J, leaving 21 bases between them. The CDR3 covers 16 residues. CDR1 is SGHNT, CDR2 YYREEE, per germline (reference sequence). DNA for the CDR3: TGTGCCAGCAGCTTTTACGGGGGCGGGTTAGCTACGACCCAGTACTTC. This translates into CASSFYGGGLATTQYF.

This sequence joins TRBV19 and TRBJ2-5; D remains ambiguous. The CDR3 covers 15 residues. From germline, CDR1 is LNHDA and CDR2 SQIVND (reference sequence). The V gene lost 4 bases and the J gene lost 3 bases, with 15 bases spanning the gap. CDR3: CASSTRLSGEETQYF. CDR3 coding DNA: TGTGCCAGTAGTACACGCCTATCTGGGGAAGAGACCCAGTACTTC.

This chain connects TRBV24-1 to TRBJ2-7; 11 nucleotides line up with TRBD2. CDR3 length: 16 residues. Losses at the gene ends were 9 bases for V and 2 bases for J; bases not matched to a gene: 11. Germline-derived CDR1 and CDR2 are KGHDR and SFDVKD. In DNA form, the CDR3 reads TGTGCCACCTCTGGGGGTCCGGGACTAGCGGCCTACGAGCAGTACTTC. The encoded protein is CATSGGPGLAAYEQYF.

This chain uses TRBV29-1 with TRBJ2-3; 12 positions match TRBD2. The CDR3 runs 16 residues. Germline V gene lookup returns CDR1 SQVTM and CDR2 ANQGSEA. The junction had 8 bases not matched to a gene; V was cut back by 7 bases and J by 0 bases. CDR3 loop: CSARETSGRSTDTQYF. The CDR3, as DNA: TGCAGCGCGAGGGAGACTAGCGGGAGAAGCACAGATACGCAGTATTTT.

The chain is built from TRBV21-1 and TRBJ1-3. TRBV21-1 is a documented pseudogene. This CDR3 comprises 17 residues. CDR3 loop: CASSRKRRCSSGNTIYF. Here the CDR3 DNA reads TGTGCCAGCAGCAGAAAGCGCAGGTGCAGCTCTGGAAACACCATATATTTT.